The rows below give T cell receptor beta chains drawn from one sample of a study of response to subunit inactivated influenza vaccine. TCRdb reprocessed the RT-PCR reads with MiXCR, giving one entry per CDR3 protein. Here the sample spans 450,000 to 600,000 distinct CDR3 sequences, 16% being singletons. The sample was CD4+ T cells sorted from PBMCs, taken 23 to 25 months after vaccination. These receptors were obtained from a man between 45 and 75 years old who received an inactivated influenza vaccine. CDR3s include the opening cysteine and the closing phenylalanine or tryptophan. A D gene is named only where the DNA matches it firmly. Not all rows give a size; the values are once, few, many and, for expanded clones, a class.

D gene: NA; J gene: TRBJ2-1; clone size: many; V gene: TRBV9; CDR3 DNA: TGTGCCAGCAGCGTAGTGGTGGGAGACTACAATGAGCAGTTCTTC; CDR3 protein: CASSVVVGDYNEQFF
D gene: NA; J gene: TRBJ2-7; clone size: NA; V gene: TRBV7-9; CDR3 DNA: TGTGCCAGCAGCCCCCCACCTATCATCGGCTACGAGCAGTACTTC; CDR3 protein: CASSPPPIIGYEQYF
D gene: NA; J gene: TRBJ2-7; clone size: many; V gene: TRBV5-1; CDR3 DNA: TGCGCCAGCAGCTTGGTGGGGGAGCAGTACTTC; CDR3 protein: CASSLVGEQYF
D gene: NA; J gene: TRBJ2-3; clone size: few; V gene: TRBV20-1; CDR3 DNA: TGCAGTGCGCAGGACTCCAGCACAGATACGCAGTATTTT; CDR3 protein: CSAQDSSTDTQYF
D gene: NA; J gene: TRBJ1-2; clone size: few; V gene: TRBV9; CDR3 DNA: TGTGCCAGCAGCGTAGTATCGGGCGGCTACACCTTC; CDR3 protein: CASSVVSGGYTF
D gene: NA; J gene: TRBJ2-5; clone size: many; V gene: TRBV3-1; CDR3 DNA: TGTGCCAGCAGCACCCGACGGGGCCTCCAAGAGACCCAGTACTTC; CDR3 protein: CASSTRRGLQETQYF
D gene: TRBD1; J gene: TRBJ2-1; clone size: NA; V gene: TRBV5-1; CDR3 DNA: TGCGCCAGCGGGCCGACAGGGTACAATGAGCAGTTCTTC; CDR3 protein: CASGPTGYNEQFF
D gene: NA; J gene: TRBJ1-5; clone size: few; V gene: TRBV29-1; CDR3 DNA: TGCAGCGTTGAAATAAGCAGGGACCAGCCCCAGCATTTT; CDR3 protein: CSVEISRDQPQHF
D gene: NA; J gene: TRBJ1-4; clone size: few; V gene: TRBV9; CDR3 DNA: TGTGCCAGCAGCGTCCTCGCCGGGAGGGATGAAAAACTGTTTTTT; CDR3 protein: CASSVLAGRDEKLFF
D gene: TRBD1; J gene: TRBJ2-1; clone size: few; V gene: TRBV20-1; CDR3 DNA: TGCAGTGCTGGCCCTGCGACCCCATACAGGGGGCATGGGGATGAGCAGTTCTTC; CDR3 protein: CSAGPATPYRGHGDEQFF
D gene: TRBD1; J gene: TRBJ2-2; clone size: NA; V gene: TRBV10-3; CDR3 DNA: TGTGCCACTCAACCGGGACAGGGAAACACCGGGGAGCTGTTTTTT; CDR3 protein: CATQPGQGNTGELFF
D gene: NA; J gene: TRBJ1-5; clone size: many; V gene: TRBV12-3/TRBV12-4; CDR3 DNA: TGTGCCAGCAGTTTCACAACAGGGAATCAGCCCCAGCATTTT; CDR3 protein: CASSFTTGNQPQHF
D gene: NA; J gene: TRBJ1-6; clone size: NA; V gene: TRBV7-8; CDR3 DNA: TGTGCCAGCAGCTTAGATACAGCTGAGGGACGGCCCCTCCACTTT; CDR3 protein: CASSLDTAEGRPLHF
D gene: NA; J gene: TRBJ2-2; clone size: many; V gene: TRBV28; CDR3 DNA: TGTGCCAGCAGTTTAAGTAGACCCGGGGAGCTGTTTTTT; CDR3 protein: CASSLSRPGELFF
D gene: TRBD2; J gene: TRBJ2-7; clone size: NA; V gene: TRBV11-2; CDR3 DNA: TGTGCCAGCAGCCGTGGGGGGACTAGCGGGAGTTTCTCCTACGAGCAGTACTTC; CDR3 protein: CASSRGGTSGSFSYEQYF
D gene: TRBD1; J gene: TRBJ2-1; clone size: many; V gene: TRBV7-8; CDR3 DNA: TGTGCCAGCAGCCTACAGGGGGATAGCTCCTACAATGAGCAGTTCTTC; CDR3 protein: CASSLQGDSSYNEQFF
D gene: NA; J gene: TRBJ2-7; clone size: NA; V gene: TRBV7-9; CDR3 DNA: TGTGCCAGCAGCTTAACGGACACCATGGGGTGGGAGCAGTACTTC; CDR3 protein: CASSLTDTMGWEQYF
D gene: TRBD2; J gene: TRBJ2-3; clone size: few; V gene: TRBV28; CDR3 DNA: TGTGCCAGCAGTTTATCACTAGCGGGAGTTATAGATACGCAGTATTTT; CDR3 protein: CASSLSLAGVIDTQYF
D gene: TRBD1; J gene: TRBJ2-3; clone size: few; V gene: TRBV6-1; CDR3 DNA: TGTGCCAGCAGTGAATGGACAGGGTGGGGGACAGATACGCAGTATTTT; CDR3 protein: CASSEWTGWGTDTQYF
D gene: TRBD2; J gene: TRBJ2-1; clone size: few; V gene: TRBV5-1; CDR3 DNA: TGCGCCAGCAGCTTGGCTAGCGGGATTCACAATGAGCAGTTCTTC; CDR3 protein: CASSLASGIHNEQFF
D gene: NA; J gene: TRBJ1-1; clone size: few; V gene: TRBV29-1; CDR3 DNA: TGCAGCGTTGATCTTGGATATTCGAACACTGAAGCTTTCTTT; CDR3 protein: CSVDLGYSNTEAFF
D gene: NA; J gene: TRBJ1-5; clone size: NA; V gene: TRBV10-3; CDR3 DNA: TGTGCCATCAGTGAAAATATCGACACGCCCCAGCATTTT; CDR3 protein: CAISENIDTPQHF
D gene: TRBD1; J gene: TRBJ2-1; clone size: few; V gene: TRBV20-1; CDR3 DNA: TGCAGCACAGATAGGACAGGGGTCTACAATGAGCAGTTCTTC; CDR3 protein: CSTDRTGVYNEQFF
D gene: NA; J gene: TRBJ1-1; clone size: many; V gene: TRBV28; CDR3 DNA: TGTGCCAGCGGTACAGTTTTGAACACTGAAGCTTTCTTT; CDR3 protein: CASGTVLNTEAFF
D gene: TRBD1; J gene: TRBJ1-6; clone size: NA; V gene: TRBV5-1; CDR3 DNA: TGCGCCAGCAGCTTGGCCGGACAGGGTCGGTCACCCCTCCACTTT; CDR3 protein: CASSLAGQGRSPLHF
D gene: NA; J gene: TRBJ2-7; clone size: few; V gene: TRBV28; CDR3 DNA: TGTGCCAGCAGTCCTGGTGGAGGGGGCTACGAGCAGTACTTC; CDR3 protein: CASSPGGGGYEQYF
D gene: NA; J gene: TRBJ2-1; clone size: few; V gene: TRBV5-1; CDR3 DNA: TGCGCCAGCAGCTTGGGGCGGGTCGACAATGAGCAGTTCTTC; CDR3 protein: CASSLGRVDNEQFF
D gene: NA; J gene: TRBJ1-2; clone size: NA; V gene: TRBV5-1; CDR3 DNA: TGCGCCAGCAGCTTGGACAGTCTTAACTATGGCTACACCTTC; CDR3 protein: CASSLDSLNYGYTF
D gene: NA; J gene: TRBJ2-5; clone size: few; V gene: TRBV28; CDR3 DNA: TGTGCCAGCAGTGCACCCCATCAAGAGACCCAGTACTTC; CDR3 protein: CASSAPHQETQYF
D gene: TRBD1; J gene: TRBJ2-5; clone size: many; V gene: TRBV9; CDR3 DNA: TGTGCCAGCAGCGCCCAAGAAGGGGGCGCTTGGGAGACCCAGTACTTC; CDR3 protein: CASSAQEGGAWETQYF
D gene: NA; J gene: TRBJ1-5; clone size: NA; V gene: TRBV15; CDR3 DNA: TGTGCCACCAGCAGAGAAGAGGGCCAGCCCCAGCATTTT; CDR3 protein: CATSREEGQPQHF
D gene: NA; J gene: TRBJ1-1; clone size: few; V gene: TRBV18; CDR3 DNA: TGTGCCAGCTCAACCTCCCTGGGCGGAGAAGCTTTCTTT; CDR3 protein: CASSTSLGGEAFF
D gene: NA; J gene: TRBJ2-7; clone size: once; V gene: TRBV30; CDR3 DNA: TGTGCCTGGAACCTCCGGGACAACTCCTACGAGCAGTACTTC; CDR3 protein: CAWNLRDNSYEQYF
D gene: NA; J gene: TRBJ2-5; clone size: many; V gene: TRBV7-2; CDR3 DNA: TGTGCCAGCAGCTCCGACGATAACTTCGGGGCCCCCCACTTC; CDR3 protein: CASSSDDNFGAPHF
D gene: NA; J gene: TRBJ2-1; clone size: few; V gene: TRBV29-1; CDR3 DNA: TGCAGCGTTGAGGTTGCAAGGGCCTCGGGTGAGCAGTTCTTC; CDR3 protein: CSVEVARASGEQFF
D gene: TRBD2; J gene: TRBJ2-5; clone size: many; V gene: TRBV15; CDR3 DNA: TGTGCCACCAGCAGAAAGGGGCCCAGACTAGCGCTAACCCAAGAGACCCAGTACTTC; CDR3 protein: CATSRKGPRLALTQETQYF
D gene: NA; J gene: TRBJ2-2; clone size: many; V gene: TRBV5-1; CDR3 DNA: TGCGCCAGCCGAACAGGGGAGGCCGGGGAGCTGTTTTTT; CDR3 protein: CASRTGEAGELFF
D gene: NA; J gene: TRBJ2-3; clone size: many; V gene: TRBV4-2; CDR3 DNA: TGTGCCAGCAGCCAAGGGGCTGGTAGCACAGATACGCAGTATTTT; CDR3 protein: CASSQGAGSTDTQYF
D gene: NA; J gene: TRBJ2-1; clone size: NA; V gene: TRBV20-1; CDR3 DNA: TGCAGTGCCCAGTCAAGGGGAGTAAATCTCAATGAGCAGTTCTTC; CDR3 protein: CSAQSRGVNLNEQFF
D gene: TRBD1; J gene: TRBJ2-7; clone size: few; V gene: TRBV5-6; CDR3 DNA: TGTGCCAGCAGCCACGGGACAGGGTCCTACGAGCAGTACTTC; CDR3 protein: CASSHGTGSYEQYF
D gene: NA; J gene: TRBJ2-7; clone size: many; V gene: TRBV2; CDR3 DNA: TGTGCCAGCAGTGCAGGGTACGAGCAGTACTTC; CDR3 protein: CASSAGYEQYF
D gene: TRBD1; J gene: TRBJ2-5; clone size: NA; V gene: TRBV29-1; CDR3 DNA: TGCAGCGTTGACACAGGGGGATTCCAAGAGACCCAGTACTTC; CDR3 protein: CSVDTGGFQETQYF
D gene: TRBD1; J gene: TRBJ2-3; clone size: NA; V gene: TRBV28; CDR3 DNA: TGTGCCAGCAGTCCCCCTCTCGGCAGGGGGCAAGATACGCAGTATTTT; CDR3 protein: CASSPPLGRGQDTQYF
D gene: NA; J gene: TRBJ2-2; clone size: NA; V gene: TRBV7-8; CDR3 DNA: TGTGCCAGCAGCTTATCTCTTTCAGGGAGCACCGGGGAGCTGTTTTTT; CDR3 protein: CASSLSLSGSTGELFF
D gene: NA; J gene: TRBJ1-1; clone size: NA; V gene: TRBV30; CDR3 DNA: TGTGCCTGGAGTGTATTGAGAACTGAAGCTTTCTTT; CDR3 protein: CAWSVLRTEAFF
D gene: NA; J gene: TRBJ2-3; clone size: few; V gene: TRBV9; CDR3 DNA: TGTGCCAGCAGCGTAGTTGGACAGCCCACAGATACGCAGTATTTT; CDR3 protein: CASSVVGQPTDTQYF
D gene: NA; J gene: TRBJ1-2; clone size: few; V gene: TRBV5-6; CDR3 DNA: TGTGCCAGCAGCTTGGCGGACAGATACTATGGCTACACCTTC; CDR3 protein: CASSLADRYYGYTF
D gene: NA; J gene: TRBJ2-7; clone size: NA; V gene: TRBV7-9; CDR3 DNA: TGTGCCAGCAGCTCAGGGTCCCCCCCCTACGAGCAGTACTTC; CDR3 protein: CASSSGSPPYEQYF
D gene: TRBD1; J gene: TRBJ2-5; clone size: many; V gene: TRBV5-6; CDR3 DNA: TGTGCCAGCAGACTTACCCAGGAACTTGGACAGGGCCAAGAGACCCAGTACTTC; CDR3 protein: CASRLTQELGQGQETQYF